The entry below describes one TCR beta chain. The antigen remains undetermined. The data derive from a study of T-cell reconstitution after alpha-beta-depleted transplantation in children. Study results and caveats: Day-60 TCRbeta diversity that was high in some patients was derived from surviving recipient T cells and thymic progenitors. Hyperexpanded clones declined; after one year, newly produced T cells mostly supplied diversity. After transplant, at about two months, alpha-beta T cells were reportedly derived from several hundred expanded graft clones.

The trim removed 5 bases at V and 6 bases at J, leaving 7 bases unmatched. The CDR3 is 14 amino acids. In germline, CDR1 is KGHSH, CDR2 LQKENI. This sample's TCRbeta library carried unique molecular identifier barcodes. One entry per CDR3 protein results from TCRdb running MiXCR on the PCR reads. Among 450,000 to 700,000 distinct CDR3 sequences, roughly a quarter were seen once, and the ten largest hold around a third. The starting material was PBMCs, obtained before TCRalphabeta/CD19-depleted stem cell transplant. The sequence was obtained from a boy under two years old with Wiskott-Aldrich syndrome, due to receive a stem cell transplant. The V and J genes are TRBV18 and TRBJ2-1; 7 bases fit TRBD1. The CDR3: CASSAETGINEQFF. The CDR3 coding sequence is TGTGCCAGCTCAGCAGAGACAGGGATCAATGAGCAGTTCTTC.